The T cell receptor (beta chain) under discussion was sequenced for a study of blood T cell repertoires in COVID-19. Overall study context: Sources were T cells, B-cell-depleted T cells, or PBMCs; the material itself was cDNA or gDNA.

Some clones are missing from TCRdb's copy, which holds only in-frame ones; the method was immunoSEQ multiplex PCR. The sample includes 200,000 to 250,000 clones, roughly 80% of them seen just once. The CDR3 consists of 16 residues. V shed 7 bases and J shed 6 bases, with 24 bases lying between them. Germline loops: CDR1 LNHDA, CDR2 SQIVND (reference sequence). Participants were aged roughly 18 to 100 years from about 25 US areas. The TCR was taken from a woman in her 40s who had been exposed to COVID-19. The V call is TRBV19, the J call TRBJ1-2; no firm D call. The sequenced material came from PBMCs or T cells enriched from blood (not recorded which). The CDR3 DNA sequence: TGTGCCAGTACCGATCCCGGCGGCAGAGTTTTTAATGGCTACACCTTC. Amino acid sequence: CASTDPGGRVFNGYTF.